The rows below give T cell receptor beta chains drawn from one sample of a study of T cell responses to AZD1222 COVID-19 vaccine. Sequenced by immunoSEQ multiplex PCR; TCRdb stores in-frame clones only, minus some. This table holds around 140,000 clones, around nine tenths found once. The sequences come from peripheral blood, collected on day 0 of AZD1222 vaccination. These receptors were taken from an adult in good health. The CDR3 runs from the conserved cysteine through the conserved F or W. The D gene is left open where the match is weak. Some rows mark clone size as missing; the rest say once, few, many or name a class of expanded clone.

size: -; V: TRBV28; D: -; J: TRBJ2-7; DNA: TGTGCCAGCAGTTCCACGGGTACAGGGAGCATCTACGAGCAGTACTTC; CDR3: CASSSTGTGSIYEQYF
size: -; V: TRBV13; D: TRBD1; J: TRBJ2-2; DNA: TGTGCCAGCAGCACCCGGGACAGGGGTAGGACCGGGGAGCTGTTTTTT; CDR3: CASSTRDRGRTGELFF
size: -; V: TRBV28; D: TRBD2; J: TRBJ2-7; DNA: TGTGCCAGCAGTCCTAGGACTAGCGGGAGCCACGAGCAGTACTTC; CDR3: CASSPRTSGSHEQYF
size: -; V: TRBV19; D: -; J: TRBJ1-5; DNA: TGTGCCAGTAGTATGAAGGGTGTGGGCAATCAGCCCCAGCATTTT; CDR3: CASSMKGVGNQPQHF
size: -; V: TRBV19; D: -; J: TRBJ1-1; DNA: TGTGCCAGTAGTATTGGAAAGGAATTGACTTTCTTT; CDR3: CASSIGKELTFF
size: once; V: TRBV5-1; D: -; J: TRBJ1-1; DNA: TGCGCCAGCAGCCCGAATATGAACACTGAAGCTTTCTTT; CDR3: CASSPNMNTEAFF
size: -; V: TRBV5-5; D: -; J: TRBJ1-4; DNA: TGTGCCAGCAGCCGGCCGGAAGAGGCTAATGAAAAACTGTTTTTT; CDR3: CASSRPEEANEKLFF
size: -; V: TRBV6-2/TRBV6-3; D: -; J: TRBJ1-2; DNA: TGTGCCAGCAGCACCACCCTGACAGGTCTGGGCTATGGCTACACCTTC; CDR3: CASSTTLTGLGYGYTF
size: -; V: TRBV5-1; D: TRBD2; J: TRBJ2-1; DNA: TGCGCCAGCAGCCAGGGGACTAGCCCCAATGAGCAGTTCTTC; CDR3: CASSQGTSPNEQFF
size: -; V: TRBV27; D: TRBD2; J: TRBJ2-2; DNA: TGTGCCAGCAGTTCCGGGACTAGCGGAACCGGGGAGCTGTTTTTT; CDR3: CASSSGTSGTGELFF
size: once; V: TRBV3-1/TRBV3-2; D: -; J: TRBJ1-1; DNA: TGTGCCAGCAGCCATGGGGCACCTGCGGAAGCTTTCTTT; CDR3: CASSHGAPAEAFF
size: -; V: TRBV24-1; D: -; J: TRBJ1-2; DNA: TGTGCCACCAGTGATCAGGGGCGCGGCTACACCTTC; CDR3: CATSDQGRGYTF
size: once; V: TRBV18; D: -; J: TRBJ2-2; DNA: TGTGCCAGCTCACCCCTAGCCGGGGGGAACACCGGGGAGCTGTTTTTT; CDR3: CASSPLAGGNTGELFF
size: -; V: TRBV19; D: -; J: TRBJ2-6; DNA: TGTGCCAGTAGTAGCTCTGGGGCCAACGTCCTGACTTTC; CDR3: CASSSSGANVLTF
size: -; V: TRBV11-2; D: -; J: TRBJ2-2; DNA: TGTGCCAGCAGCGCTAGGACGGCGAACACCGGGGAGCTGTTTTTT; CDR3: CASSARTANTGELFF
size: few; V: TRBV5-6; D: TRBD2; J: TRBJ2-7; DNA: TGTGCCAGCAGCTTGGCCCGGGAGGGCGGCGTGACTCGGGAGCAGTACTTC; CDR3: CASSLAREGGVTREQYF
size: -; V: TRBV2; D: -; J: TRBJ2-7; DNA: TGTGCCAGCAGTGAATGGTATAGCAACGAGCAGTACTTC; CDR3: CASSEWYSNEQYF
size: -; V: TRBV5-4; D: -; J: TRBJ2-1; DNA: TGTGCCAGCAGCTCTGCCGGGGACGTCTACAATGAGCAGTTCTTC; CDR3: CASSSAGDVYNEQFF
size: -; V: TRBV10-3; D: -; J: TRBJ2-2; DNA: TGTGCCATCAGTGTAAAGCGGAACACCGGGGAGCTGTTTTTT; CDR3: CAISVKRNTGELFF
size: -; V: TRBV6-5; D: -; J: TRBJ1-6; DNA: TGTGCCAGCAGTTACTCAGGGTCCTTGAGTTCACCCCTCCACTTT; CDR3: CASSYSGSLSSPLHF
size: -; V: TRBV11-2; D: TRBD1; J: TRBJ2-7; DNA: TGTGCCAGCAGCTTGGGCCCCGGGACAGGGAGACACGAGCAGTACTTC; CDR3: CASSLGPGTGRHEQYF
size: -; V: TRBV27; D: -; J: TRBJ2-7; DNA: TGTGCCAGCAGTTTAAATGAGCCTAGGTTTGGGTACGAGCAGTACTTC; CDR3: CASSLNEPRFGYEQYF
size: -; V: TRBV3-1/TRBV3-2; D: -; J: TRBJ2-7; DNA: TGTGCCAGCAGCCACGAGTTCTACGAGCAGTACTTC; CDR3: CASSHEFYEQYF
size: -; V: TRBV5-4; D: TRBD1; J: TRBJ1-1; DNA: TGTGCCACCTCGTTGCAGGGGGCCGACACTGAAGCTTTCTTT; CDR3: CATSLQGADTEAFF
size: -; V: TRBV4-1; D: TRBD2; J: TRBJ2-7; DNA: TGCGCCAGCAGCCAAGGAGGACTAGCGGGAGTCTACGAGCAGTACTTC; CDR3: CASSQGGLAGVYEQYF
size: -; V: TRBV10-2; D: TRBD1; J: TRBJ2-1; DNA: TGCGCCAGCAGTGACGGGACAGCCTATTCCAATGAGCAGTTCTTC; CDR3: CASSDGTAYSNEQFF
size: -; V: TRBV29-1; D: -; J: TRBJ1-2; DNA: TGCAGCGTTGTTGTCACAGGGACTAACTATGGCTACACCTTC; CDR3: CSVVVTGTNYGYTF
size: -; V: TRBV7-8; D: -; J: TRBJ2-2; DNA: TGTGCCAGCAGCCCCGGACGAATCATCAACGGGCTGTTTTTT; CDR3: CASSPGRIINGLFF
size: -; V: TRBV5-1; D: -; J: TRBJ2-1; DNA: TGCGCCAGCAGCTTAGAGGGAGTACCCCACAATGAGCAGTTCTTC; CDR3: CASSLEGVPHNEQFF
size: -; V: TRBV27; D: TRBD1; J: TRBJ2-7; DNA: TGTGCCAGCAGTTTACAGGGGGCTAACGAGCAGTACTTC; CDR3: CASSLQGANEQYF
size: -; V: TRBV3-1/TRBV3-2; D: -; J: TRBJ2-7; DNA: TGTGCCAGCAGCTGGGACTTGACCTACGAGCAGTACTTC; CDR3: CASSWDLTYEQYF
size: -; V: TRBV2; D: TRBD2; J: TRBJ2-2; DNA: TGTGCCAGCAGGACTAGCGGGGGTGGGGCCTCGAACACCGGGGAGCTGTTTTTT; CDR3: CASRTSGGGASNTGELFF
size: -; V: TRBV28; D: -; J: TRBJ2-1; DNA: TGTGCCAGCAGTCTTTCCCTTATGTACAATGAGCAGTTCTTC; CDR3: CASSLSLMYNEQFF
size: -; V: TRBV4-1; D: -; J: TRBJ1-4; DNA: TGCGCCAGCAGCCCACGGTCGGTGGAGGAAAAACTGTTTTTT; CDR3: CASSPRSVEEKLFF
size: -; V: TRBV6-2/TRBV6-3; D: -; J: TRBJ2-1; DNA: TGTGCCAGCAGCCAGACTAGATGGGACAATGAGCAGTTCTTC; CDR3: CASSQTRWDNEQFF
size: once; V: TRBV11-3; D: -; J: TRBJ1-5; DNA: TGTGCCAGCAGCGAACGGGACGTGAGAGCTCATAGCAATCAGCCCCAGCATTTT; CDR3: CASSERDVRAHSNQPQHF
size: -; V: TRBV7-2; D: TRBD1; J: TRBJ1-2; DNA: TGTGCCAGCAGCTTAGCGACAGGGGTCGGCTATGGCTACACCTTC; CDR3: CASSLATGVGYGYTF
size: -; V: TRBV25-1; D: -; J: TRBJ2-1; DNA: TGTGCCAGCAGTGAACACAGACACCTTGGGAATGAGCAGTTCTTC; CDR3: CASSEHRHLGNEQFF
size: -; V: TRBV6-5; D: -; J: TRBJ1-1; DNA: TGTGCCAGCAGTTACTCGGGGGGGAACATGGAAGCTTTCTTT; CDR3: CASSYSGGNMEAFF
size: -; V: TRBV9; D: -; J: TRBJ2-2; DNA: TGTGCCAGCAGCGTAGTCCCGGGGACCGGGGAGCTGTTTTTT; CDR3: CASSVVPGTGELFF
size: -; V: TRBV28; D: TRBD2; J: TRBJ2-2; DNA: TGTGCCAGCAGACCTCGGGGACTAGCGGGAGTCAACACCGGGGAGCTGTTTTTT; CDR3: CASRPRGLAGVNTGELFF
size: -; V: TRBV9; D: -; J: TRBJ2-1; DNA: TGTGCCAGCAGCTTAATGACGGGACCCAATGAGCAGTTCTTC; CDR3: CASSLMTGPNEQFF
size: -; V: TRBV19; D: TRBD2; J: TRBJ2-7; DNA: TGTGCCAGTAGTATGATAGCGGGAGAGTCATACGAGCAGTACTTC; CDR3: CASSMIAGESYEQYF
size: -; V: TRBV3-1/TRBV3-2; D: -; J: TRBJ2-3; DNA: TGTGCCAGCAGCCAGGCCGGGAACGCGTACACAGATACGCAGTATTTT; CDR3: CASSQAGNAYTDTQYF
size: -; V: TRBV30; D: TRBD1; J: TRBJ1-2; DNA: TGTGCCTGGAGTGACAGGGGAAACTATGGCTACACCTTC; CDR3: CAWSDRGNYGYTF
size: -; V: TRBV3-1/TRBV3-2; D: TRBD2; J: TRBJ2-5; DNA: TGTGCCAGCAGCCCCACTCGACGTAGGGAGGGAGAGACCCAGTACTTC; CDR3: CASSPTRRREGETQYF
size: -; V: TRBV7-2; D: -; J: TRBJ2-1; DNA: TGTGCCAGCACCCTGCAGGCGAGTGGAGGACCAGATGAGCAGTTCTTC; CDR3: CASTLQASGGPDEQFF
size: -; V: TRBV3-1/TRBV3-2; D: TRBD2; J: TRBJ2-2; DNA: TGTGCCAGCAGCCTTAGACTAGCGGGAGAGCGAGGGGACACCGGGGAGCTGTTTTTT; CDR3: CASSLRLAGERGDTGELFF
size: -; V: TRBV15; D: TRBD1; J: TRBJ2-2; DNA: TGTGCCACCGGGGACAGTTACACCGGGGAGCTGTTTTTT; CDR3: CATGDSYTGELFF
size: few; V: TRBV5-1; D: -; J: TRBJ1-4; DNA: TGCGCCAGCAGCTTGGGCTGGGGGGGGGACGAAAAACTGTTTTTT; CDR3: CASSLGWGGDEKLFF
size: once; V: TRBV19; D: TRBD2; J: TRBJ2-1; DNA: TGTGCCAGTAGAACTAGCGGGAGGGGCGATGAGCAGTTCTTC; CDR3: CASRTSGRGDEQFF
size: -; V: TRBV4-1; D: -; J: TRBJ2-5; DNA: TGCGCCAGCAGCCCCGGGGGCAGGTCGGCGCAGGAGACCCAGTACTTC; CDR3: CASSPGGRSAQETQYF
size: -; V: TRBV11-1; D: -; J: TRBJ2-1; DNA: TGTGCCAGCAGCTACTCCGGGCCCGACAATGAGCAGTTCTTC; CDR3: CASSYSGPDNEQFF
size: -; V: TRBV27; D: -; J: TRBJ2-7; DNA: TGTGCCAGCAGTTTGAACAGGGCACTCTACGAGCAGTACTTC; CDR3: CASSLNRALYEQYF
size: -; V: TRBV5-4; D: -; J: TRBJ1-2; DNA: TGTGCCAGCAGCCCGGGGGGGCAGACATCCCACTATGGCTACACCTTC; CDR3: CASSPGGQTSHYGYTF